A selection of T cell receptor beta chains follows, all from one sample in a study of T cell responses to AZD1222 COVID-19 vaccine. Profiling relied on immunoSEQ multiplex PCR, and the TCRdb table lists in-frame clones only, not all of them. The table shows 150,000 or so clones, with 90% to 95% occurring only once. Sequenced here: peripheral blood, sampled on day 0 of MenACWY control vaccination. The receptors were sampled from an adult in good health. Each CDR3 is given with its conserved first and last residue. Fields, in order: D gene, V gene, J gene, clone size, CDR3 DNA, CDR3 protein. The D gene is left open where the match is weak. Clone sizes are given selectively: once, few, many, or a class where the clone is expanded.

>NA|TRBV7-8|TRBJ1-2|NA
TGTGCCAGCAGTTTTGGCCGGTTCCGGACAGTCAAGCGAGGAGATGGCTACACCTTC
CASSFGRFRTVKRGDGYTF
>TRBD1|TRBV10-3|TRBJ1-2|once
TGTGCCATCAGCGACAGGCACGGGACAGGGGCGCGGGGCTACACCTTC
CAISDRHGTGARGYTF
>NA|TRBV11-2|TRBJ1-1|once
TGTGCCAGCAGCTTAGGACAGTACACTGAAGCTTTCTTT
CASSLGQYTEAFF
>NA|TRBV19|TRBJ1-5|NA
TGTGCCAGTAGTATGAATAGTGGAAGCAATCAGCCCCAGCATTTT
CASSMNSGSNQPQHF
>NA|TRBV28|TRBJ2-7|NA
TGTGCCAGCAGTTTATGGGCAGCCAGCTACGAGCAGTACTTC
CASSLWAASYEQYF
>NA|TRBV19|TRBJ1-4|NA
TGTGCCAGTAGTAGAACAGGGAGTGGCGAAAAACTGTTTTTT
CASSRTGSGEKLFF
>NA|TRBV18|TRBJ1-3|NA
TGTGCCAGCTCACCAGGAGCTGTCTCTGGAAACACCATATATTTT
CASSPGAVSGNTIYF
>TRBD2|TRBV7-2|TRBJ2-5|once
TGTGCCGGCAGCCTCAACAGCGGGAGGGGATGGGAGACCCAGTACTTC
CAGSLNSGRGWETQYF
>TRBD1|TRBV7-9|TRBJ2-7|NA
TGTGCCAGCAGTCAAGGGGGCGAGCTGAGCTCCTACGAGCAGTACTTC
CASSQGGELSSYEQYF
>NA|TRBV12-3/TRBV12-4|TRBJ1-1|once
TGTGCCAGCAGTTTCCGGGGTGAAGCTTTCTTT
CASSFRGEAFF
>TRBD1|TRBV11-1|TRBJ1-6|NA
TGTGCCAGCAGCTTAGGGGACAGTTATAATTCACCCCTCCACTTT
CASSLGDSYNSPLHF
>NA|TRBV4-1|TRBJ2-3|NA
TGCGCCAGCAGCCAAGGTACCATTAGCACAGATACGCAGTATTTT
CASSQGTISTDTQYF
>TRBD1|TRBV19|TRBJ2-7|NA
TGTGCCAGTCGCCCCTATGGGGACAGGGGGCACGAGCAGTACTTC
CASRPYGDRGHEQYF
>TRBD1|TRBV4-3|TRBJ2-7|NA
TGCGCCAGCAGTTTTGGGACAGGTCGCTCCTACGAGCAGTACTTC
CASSFGTGRSYEQYF
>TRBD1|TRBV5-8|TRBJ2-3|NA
TGTGCCAGCAGCTTGGGGGACAGCCGGAGCACAGATACGCAGTATTTT
CASSLGDSRSTDTQYF
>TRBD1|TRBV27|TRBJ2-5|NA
TGTGCCAGCAGACCCTCGACAGGGGTGGGAGAGACCCAGTACTTC
CASRPSTGVGETQYF
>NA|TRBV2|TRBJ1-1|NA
TGTGCCAGCAGTATGAGGTTTTTGGACACTGAAGCTTTCTTT
CASSMRFLDTEAFF
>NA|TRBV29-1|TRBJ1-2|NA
TGCAGCGTTGGAAAGTCACGGGGCTATGGCTACACCTTC
CSVGKSRGYGYTF
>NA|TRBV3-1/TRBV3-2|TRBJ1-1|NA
TGTGCCAGCAGCCAAATCCTAGGGTCTTCTGAAGCTTTCTTT
CASSQILGSSEAFF
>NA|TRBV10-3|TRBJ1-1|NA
TGTGCCATCAGGGACAGAGTGAACACTGAAGCTTTCTTT
CAIRDRVNTEAFF
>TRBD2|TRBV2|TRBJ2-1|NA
TGTGCCAGCAGTGATACGGAGACTAGCGGGATAGTAAATGAGCAGTTCTTC
CASSDTETSGIVNEQFF
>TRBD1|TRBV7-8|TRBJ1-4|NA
TGTGCCAGCAGCTTCCTGGACAGGAGGAACTTTAATGAAAAACTGTTTTTT
CASSFLDRRNFNEKLFF
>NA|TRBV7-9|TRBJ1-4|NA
TGTGCCAGCAGCCACCTCAGGGATACTAATGAAAAACTGTTTTTT
CASSHLRDTNEKLFF
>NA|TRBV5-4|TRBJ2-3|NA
TGTGCCAGCAGCCGCAGGGGCACAGATACGCAGTATTTT
CASSRRGTDTQYF
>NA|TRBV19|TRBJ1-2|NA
TGTGCCAGTAGTATCGGGCGGGGGTCCTACACCTTC
CASSIGRGSYTF
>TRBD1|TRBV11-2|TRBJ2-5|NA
TGTGCCAGCAGCTTGGGACAGCCCCAAGAGACCCAGTACTTC
CASSLGQPQETQYF
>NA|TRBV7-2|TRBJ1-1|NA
TGTGCCAGCAGCTCCGACGTAAGACAGGTGAACACTGAAGCTTTCTTT
CASSSDVRQVNTEAFF
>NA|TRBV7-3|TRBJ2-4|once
TGTGCCAGCAGCCTTCTAGGGGGGTTCCAAAACATTCAGTACTTC
CASSLLGGFQNIQYF
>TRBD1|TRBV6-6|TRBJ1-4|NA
TGTGCCAGCCAGGGGGACACAGATGAAAAACTGTTTTTT
CASQGDTDEKLFF
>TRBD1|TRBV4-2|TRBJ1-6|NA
TGTGCCAGCAGCCAAGCAAACCGGGACAGATTTAATTCACCCCTCCACTTT
CASSQANRDRFNSPLHF
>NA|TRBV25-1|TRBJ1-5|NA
TGTGCCAGCAGTGGCAGGGAGCCCCAGCATTTT
CASSGREPQHF
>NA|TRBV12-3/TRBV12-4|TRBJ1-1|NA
TGTGCCAGCAGCCCCGTCCCGAACACTGAAGCTTTCTTT
CASSPVPNTEAFF
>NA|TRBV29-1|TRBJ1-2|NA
TGCAGCGTTGGCGCTGCCGGCTATGGCTACACCTTC
CSVGAAGYGYTF
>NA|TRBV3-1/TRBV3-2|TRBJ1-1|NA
TGTGCCAGCAGCCAAGGGCAGGGCTATGATGAAGCTTTCTTT
CASSQGQGYDEAFF
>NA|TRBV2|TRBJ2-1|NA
TGTGCCAGCAGTGAACAGTCATTCTACAATGAGCAGTTCTTC
CASSEQSFYNEQFF
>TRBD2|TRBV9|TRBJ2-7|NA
TGTGCCAGCAGCGTATCAGCGGGAGGGCTGCACGAGCAGTACTTC
CASSVSAGGLHEQYF
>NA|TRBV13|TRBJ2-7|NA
TGTGCCAGCAGCCCGGGTGTAGGCAACGAGCAGTACTTC
CASSPGVGNEQYF
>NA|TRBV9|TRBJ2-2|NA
TGTGCCAGCAGCCGGGACCAACTCGATCCCGGGGAGCTGTTTTTT
CASSRDQLDPGELFF
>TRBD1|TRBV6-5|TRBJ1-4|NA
TGTGCCAGTCGCCGGGACAGGGGCTCTAATGAAAAACTGTTTTTT
CASRRDRGSNEKLFF
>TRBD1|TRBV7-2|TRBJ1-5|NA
TGTGCCAGCAGCTCCTCCGGGACAGGGTATAGCAATCAGCCCCAGCATTTT
CASSSSGTGYSNQPQHF
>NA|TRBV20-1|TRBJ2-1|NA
TGCAGTGCTAGTGAAGACTCCTACAATGAGCAGTTCTTC
CSASEDSYNEQFF
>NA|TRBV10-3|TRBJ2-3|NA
TGTGCCATCCGCAGAAGCACAGATACGCAGTATTTT
CAIRRSTDTQYF
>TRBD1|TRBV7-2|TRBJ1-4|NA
TGTGCCAGCAGTTCTAGGACAGGGGCAAGTGAAAAACTGTTTTTT
CASSSRTGASEKLFF
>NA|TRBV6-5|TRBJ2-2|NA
TGTGCCAGCAGCCCGCAAGTGCCCGGGGAGCTGTTTTTT
CASSPQVPGELFF
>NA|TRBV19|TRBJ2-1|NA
TGTGCCAGTAGTACCTCTCCGGGGAGCCCCTACAATGAGCAGTTCTTC
CASSTSPGSPYNEQFF
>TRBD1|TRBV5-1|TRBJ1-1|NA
TGCGCCAGCAGCTTGGAATCAGGGGGGAACACTGAAGCTTTCTTT
CASSLESGGNTEAFF
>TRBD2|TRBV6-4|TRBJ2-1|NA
TGTGCCAGCAGTTCCCGTAACGGGAGGAACTACAATGAGCAGTTCTTC
CASSSRNGRNYNEQFF
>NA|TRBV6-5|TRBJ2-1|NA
TGTGCCAGCAGTCAGCGAGAAAGCTCCTACAATGAGCAGTTCTTC
CASSQRESSYNEQFF
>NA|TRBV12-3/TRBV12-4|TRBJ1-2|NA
TGTGCCAGCAGCCGCGTAGCTAACTATGGCTACACCTTC
CASSRVANYGYTF